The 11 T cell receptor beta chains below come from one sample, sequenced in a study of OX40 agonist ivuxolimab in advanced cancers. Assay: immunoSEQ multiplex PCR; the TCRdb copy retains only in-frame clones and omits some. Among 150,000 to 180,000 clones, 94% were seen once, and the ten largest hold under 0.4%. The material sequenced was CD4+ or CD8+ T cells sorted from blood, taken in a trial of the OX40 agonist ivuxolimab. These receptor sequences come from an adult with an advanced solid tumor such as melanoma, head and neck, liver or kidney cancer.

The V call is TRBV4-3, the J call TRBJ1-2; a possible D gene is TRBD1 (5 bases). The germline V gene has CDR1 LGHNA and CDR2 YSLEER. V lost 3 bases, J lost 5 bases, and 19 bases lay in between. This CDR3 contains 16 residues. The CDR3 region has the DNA TGCGCCAGCAGCCACGACGGGACTGGGACCCTTTATGGCTACACCTTC. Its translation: CASSHDGTGTLYGYTF.

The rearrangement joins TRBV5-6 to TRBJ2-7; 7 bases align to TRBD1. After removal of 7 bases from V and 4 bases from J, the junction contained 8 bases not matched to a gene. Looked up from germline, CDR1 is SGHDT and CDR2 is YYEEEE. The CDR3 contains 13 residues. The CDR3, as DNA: TGTGCCAGCTCGAGGGGGCGGATTTACGAGCAGTACTTC. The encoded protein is CASSRGRIYEQYF.

The CDR3 is CASSPFIQGEDYGYTF. Here the CDR3 DNA reads TGTGCCAGCTCACCGTTCATCCAGGGGGAAGACTATGGCTACACCTTC. This sequence joins TRBV18 and TRBJ1-2; 7 positions agree with TRBD1. With V trimmed by 3 bases and J by 3 bases, 10 bases remained unmatched. This CDR3 has 16 amino acids. The V gene's germline CDR1 is KGHSH and CDR2 LQKENI.

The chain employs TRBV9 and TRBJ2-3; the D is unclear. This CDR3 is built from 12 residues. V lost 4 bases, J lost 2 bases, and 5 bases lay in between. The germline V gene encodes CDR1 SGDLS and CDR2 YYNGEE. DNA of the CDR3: TGTGCCAGCAGCCCCACCACAGATACGCAGTATTTT. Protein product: CASSPTTDTQYF.

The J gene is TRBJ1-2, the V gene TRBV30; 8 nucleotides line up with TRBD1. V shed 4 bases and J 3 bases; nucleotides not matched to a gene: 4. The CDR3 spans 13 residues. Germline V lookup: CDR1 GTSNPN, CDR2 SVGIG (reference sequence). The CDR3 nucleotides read TGTGCCTGGATAGGACAGGGCGACTATGGCTACACCTTC. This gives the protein CAWIGQGDYGYTF.

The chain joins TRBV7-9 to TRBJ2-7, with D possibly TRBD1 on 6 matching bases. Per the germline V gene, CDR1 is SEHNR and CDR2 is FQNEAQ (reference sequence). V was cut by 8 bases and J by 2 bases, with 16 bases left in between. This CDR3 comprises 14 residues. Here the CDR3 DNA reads TGTGCCAGCCGCAGCACACAGGGCACCTACGAGCAGTACTTC. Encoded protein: CASRSTQGTYEQYF.

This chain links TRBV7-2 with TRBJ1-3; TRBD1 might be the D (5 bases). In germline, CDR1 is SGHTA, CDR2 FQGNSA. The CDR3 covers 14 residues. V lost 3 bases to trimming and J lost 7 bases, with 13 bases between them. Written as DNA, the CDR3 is TGTGCCAGCAGCTTCCAGGGCCCTAGGAACACCATATATTTT. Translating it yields CASSFQGPRNTIYF. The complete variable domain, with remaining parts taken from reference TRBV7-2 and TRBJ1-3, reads GAGVSQSPSNKVTEKGKDVELRCDPISGHTALYWYRQSLGQGLEFLIYFQGNSAPDKSGLPSDRFSAERTGGSVSTLTIQRTQQEDSAVYLCASSFQGPRNTIYFGEGSWLTVV.

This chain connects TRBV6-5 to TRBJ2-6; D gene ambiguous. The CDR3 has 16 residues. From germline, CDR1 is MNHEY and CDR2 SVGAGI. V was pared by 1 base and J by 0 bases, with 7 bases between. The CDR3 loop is CASSYFPNSGANVLTF. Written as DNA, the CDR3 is TGTGCCAGCAGTTACTTTCCGAACTCTGGGGCCAACGTCCTGACTTTC.

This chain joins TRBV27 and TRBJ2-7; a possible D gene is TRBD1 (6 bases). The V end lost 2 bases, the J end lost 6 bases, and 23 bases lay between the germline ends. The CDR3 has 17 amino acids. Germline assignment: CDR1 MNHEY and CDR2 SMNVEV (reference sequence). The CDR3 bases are TGTGCCAGCAGTTTAGAGGGGGACGCGTTGGGGTCCAGCGAGCAGTACTTC. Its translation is CASSLEGDALGSSEQYF.

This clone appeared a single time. CDR3 region: CASSPGTGLGDTQYF. The CDR3 DNA reads as TGTGCCAGCAGCCCCGGGACAGGGTTGGGAGATACGCAGTATTTT. The chain couples TRBV5-4 to TRBJ2-3; TRBD1 aligns across 9 bases. The CDR3 contains 15 residues. In germline, CDR1 is SGHNT, CDR2 YYREEE (reference sequence). After removal of 4 bases from V and 5 bases from J, the junction contained 8 bases not matched to a gene.

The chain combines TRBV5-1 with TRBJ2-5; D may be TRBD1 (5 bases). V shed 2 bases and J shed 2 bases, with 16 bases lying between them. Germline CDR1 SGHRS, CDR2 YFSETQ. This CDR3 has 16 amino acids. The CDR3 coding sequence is TGCGCCAGCAGCTTCCGACCCAGGAAGGGGCAAGAGACCCAGTACTTC. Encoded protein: CASSFRPRKGQETQYF.